The rows below give T cell receptor beta chains drawn from one sample of a study of low-dose radiotherapy and immunotherapy resistance in tumors. TCRdb fed the reads into MiXCR, producing one record per CDR3 protein. Among 80,000 to 95,000 distinct CDR3 sequences listed, under 9.5% were seen once. Sequencing was performed on PBMCs, taken before treatment. The receptors come from a male donor with prostate cancer. The CDR3 runs from the conserved cysteine through the conserved F or W. A D gene is named only where the DNA matches it firmly. Expanded clones get a size class; other rows say once, few or many, or leave the size out.

>few|TRBV5-4|TRBJ2-1|TRBD2
CASSPGLAASYEQFF
TGTGCCAGCAGCCCGGGACTAGCGGCTTCCTATGAGCAGTTCTTC
>many|TRBV20-1|TRBJ2-5|TRBD2
CSARDWTSGRGKTQYF
TGCAGTGCTAGAGATTGGACTAGCGGGAGAGGAAAGACCCAGTACTTC
>many|TRBV28|TRBJ2-7|-
CASRAQQGYEQYF
TGTGCCAGCAGGGCCCAACAGGGTTACGAGCAGTACTTC
>many|TRBV12-3/TRBV12-4|TRBJ2-7|TRBD2
CASSRSGSSYEQYF
TGTGCCAGCAGTCGCAGCGGGAGCTCCTACGAGCAGTACTTC
>many|TRBV28|TRBJ1-4|TRBD1
CASSGGQPNEKLFF
TGTGCCAGCAGTGGGGGACAGCCAAATGAAAAACTGTTTTTT
>many|TRBV7-2|TRBJ1-1|TRBD1
CASSWDRGSGTEAFF
TGTGCCAGCAGCTGGGACAGGGGATCGGGCACTGAAGCTTTCTTT
>many|TRBV12-3/TRBV12-4|TRBJ2-2|TRBD2
CASSFGGANTGELFF
TGTGCCAGCAGTTTTGGGGGGGCGAACACCGGGGAGCTGTTTTTT
>many|TRBV3-1|TRBJ1-2|-
CASSQSQGGNYGYTF
TGTGCCAGCAGCCAATCCCAGGGCGGGAACTATGGCTACACCTTC
>many|TRBV27|TRBJ2-2|-
CASSHGPARSGELFF
TGTGCCAGCAGTCACGGGCCGGCCAGGTCCGGGGAGCTGTTTTTT
>many|TRBV29-1|TRBJ2-2|TRBD2
CSVGLAANTGELFF
TGCAGCGTTGGACTAGCGGCTAACACCGGGGAGCTGTTTTTT
>many|TRBV7-9|TRBJ2-5|TRBD1
CASSQLQGETQYF
TGTGCCAGCAGTCAACTACAGGGGGAGACCCAGTACTTC
>many|TRBV6-6|TRBJ1-5|-
CAIGGGGAQPQHF
TGTGCCATCGGTGGGGGGGGCGCCCAGCCCCAGCATTTT
>-|TRBV12-3/TRBV12-4|TRBJ2-1|TRBD2
CASSFRLAEYNEQFF
TGTGCCAGCAGTTTTCGGCTAGCGGAGTACAATGAGCAGTTCTTC
>many|TRBV9|TRBJ1-1|-
CASSVGSSTEAFF
TGTGCCAGCAGCGTAGGCAGTTCCACTGAAGCTTTCTTT
>many|TRBV7-9|TRBJ2-1|-
CASTSLGEQFF
TGTGCCAGCACCTCGCTGGGTGAGCAGTTCTTC
>many|TRBV14|TRBJ2-4|-
CASSQASLGAGIQYF
TGTGCCAGCAGCCAGGCCTCATTGGGGGCAGGCATTCAGTACTTC
>many|TRBV18|TRBJ2-3|-
CASSPRGKGTDTQYF
TGTGCCAGCTCACCCCGAGGGAAAGGAACAGATACGCAGTATTTT
>-|TRBV5-6|TRBJ1-1|TRBD1
CASSPTRGQNTEAFF
TGTGCCAGCAGCCCGACCAGGGGGCAGAACACTGAAGCTTTCTTT
>many|TRBV12-3/TRBV12-4|TRBJ2-1|-
CASSLALSSYNEQFF
TGTGCCAGCAGTTTAGCCCTCAGCAGCTACAATGAGCAGTTCTTC
>many|TRBV30|TRBJ1-2|TRBD1
CAWRNTGGYGYTF
TGTGCCTGGAGAAACACAGGGGGCTATGGCTACACCTTC
>many|TRBV10-3|TRBJ2-1|TRBD2
CAISDKGLAGYSNEQFF
TGTGCCATCAGTGATAAGGGACTAGCGGGATACTCCAATGAGCAGTTCTTC
>many|TRBV3-1|TRBJ2-1|-
CASSPLAFKVNNEQFF
TGTGCCAGCAGCCCACTCGCGTTTAAGGTCAACAATGAGCAGTTCTTC
>many|TRBV20-1|TRBJ1-5|-
CSAPGGVNQPQHF
TGCAGTGCCCCGGGGGGGGTCAATCAGCCCCAGCATTTT
>many|TRBV28|TRBJ2-5|-
CASSLVAGVTLTWGETQYF
TGTGCCAGCAGTTTAGTCGCAGGGGTAACTTTAACCTGGGGAGAGACCCAGTACTTC
>many|TRBV4-3|TRBJ2-5|-
CASSQPGLTETQYF
TGCGCCAGCAGCCAGCCGGGACTTACAGAGACCCAGTACTTC
>many|TRBV5-1|TRBJ2-1|TRBD2
CASSPGLAGVNEQFF
TGCGCCAGCAGCCCGGGACTAGCGGGAGTAAATGAGCAGTTCTTC
>many|TRBV5-1|TRBJ2-2|-
CASSAVGTGELFF
TGCGCCAGCAGCGCAGTGGGAACCGGGGAGCTGTTTTTT
>-|TRBV18|TRBJ2-7|TRBD2
CASSPRGSGTKGGSYEQYF
TGTGCCAGCTCACCACGGGGTAGCGGGACGAAAGGGGGTTCGTACGAGCAGTACTTC
>many|TRBV10-3|TRBJ1-3|-
CAISTENFSGNTIYF
TGTGCCATCAGCACAGAAAATTTCTCTGGAAACACCATATATTTT
>many|TRBV5-1|TRBJ2-2|TRBD1
CASSSTGQGNTGELFF
TGCGCCAGCAGCTCTACGGGACAGGGAAACACCGGGGAGCTGTTTTTT
>many|TRBV19|TRBJ2-1|-
CASSTGDGYNEQFF
TGTGCCAGTAGTACAGGGGACGGCTACAATGAGCAGTTCTTC
>many|TRBV2|TRBJ2-7|-
CASSGSGPLTYEQYF
TGTGCCAGCAGCGGTAGCGGCCCCCTAACCTACGAGCAGTACTTC
>many|TRBV28|TRBJ2-1|TRBD2
CASSSMGAGVNEQFF
TGTGCCAGCAGTTCGATGGGAGCGGGGGTCAATGAGCAGTTCTTC
>many|TRBV28|TRBJ2-7|-
CASREYRDSSYEQYF
TGTGCCAGCAGAGAGTACCGGGACTCCTCCTACGAGCAGTACTTC
>-|TRBV5-1|TRBJ1-2|-
CASSLVGGGYTF
TGCGCCAGCAGCTTGGTGGGGGGGGGCTACACCTTC
>many|TRBV5-6|TRBJ2-2|TRBD2
CASSYRTSGRERGELFF
TGTGCCAGCAGCTACCGGACTAGCGGGAGGGAACGTGGGGAGCTGTTTTTT
>many|TRBV28|TRBJ1-2|TRBD1
CASSLGDREDGYTF
TGTGCCAGCAGTTTAGGGGACAGGGAGGATGGCTACACCTTC
>many|TRBV7-9|TRBJ2-1|TRBD2
CASSLRASGSDEQFF
TGTGCCAGCAGCTTGAGGGCTAGCGGGAGCGATGAGCAGTTCTTC
>many|TRBV5-1|TRBJ2-1|TRBD1
CASSLVGTGRDNEQFF
TGCGCCAGCAGCTTGGTCGGGACAGGGAGAGACAATGAGCAGTTCTTC
>-|TRBV6-5|TRBJ2-1|-
CASRQRGLSSYNEQFF
TGTGCCAGCAGACAGAGAGGCTTGAGCTCCTACAATGAGCAGTTCTTC
>many|TRBV29-1|TRBJ2-1|-
CSVEGFSGHSYNEQFF
TGCAGCGTTGAGGGGTTTTCAGGGCACTCCTACAATGAGCAGTTCTTC
>many|TRBV7-8|TRBJ2-6|-
CASSLGEANVLTF
TGTGCCAGCAGCTTGGGGGAGGCCAACGTCCTGACTTTC
>many|TRBV14|TRBJ2-1|TRBD1
CASSQEWTGPYNEQFF
TGTGCCAGCAGCCAAGAATGGACAGGGCCCTACAATGAGCAGTTCTTC
>many|TRBV30|TRBJ2-7|-
CAWQSKRGEKYEQYF
TGTGCCTGGCAGTCAAAGAGGGGGGAAAAGTACGAGCAGTACTTC
>few|TRBV18|TRBJ2-4|-
CASSRGASDIQYF
TGTGCCAGCTCACGGGGAGCGTCGGACATTCAGTACTTC
>many|TRBV7-3|TRBJ2-2|TRBD2
CASSLGLGNTGELFF
TGTGCCAGCAGCTTAGGACTAGGGAACACCGGGGAGCTGTTTTTT
>many|TRBV19|TRBJ2-1|TRBD2
CASSRGLTSGSNEQFF
TGTGCCAGTAGCCGCGGCTTGACTAGCGGGAGCAATGAGCAGTTCTTC
>-|TRBV4-1|TRBJ1-1|-
CASSQGAGRTEAFF
TGCGCCAGCAGCCAAGGGGCAGGACGAACTGAAGCTTTCTTT
>-|TRBV30|TRBJ2-7|-
CAWRQARYEQYF
TGTGCCTGGCGACAGGCCCGCTACGAGCAGTACTTC
>many|TRBV11-3|TRBJ2-1|TRBD2
CASSRLAGDPYEQFF
TGTGCCAGCAGCCGACTAGCGGGAGACCCCTATGAGCAGTTCTTC
>many|TRBV20-1|TRBJ1-6|-
CSAPETGDSPLHF
TGCAGTGCTCCCGAGACCGGGGATTCACCCCTCCACTTT
>many|TRBV5-1|TRBJ2-1|-
CASSWGTDSYNEQFF
TGCGCCAGCAGCTGGGGGACTGATTCCTACAATGAGCAGTTCTTC